The entry below describes one T cell receptor beta chain. Its antigen is unknown. This entry comes from a study of T cell responses to AZD1222 COVID-19 vaccine. Whole-study findings and limits: In a largely white British group with more females than males, clonal diversity was possibly underestimated. Repertoires were collected only later (after the peak T cell response had occurred). There were vaccine-associated CD4 TCRs across spike, dominant at 160-218 and 743-854. Reportedly, close to half of spike-specific TCRs are directed against unmutated variant regions.

The CDR3 is made up of 13 amino acids. Trimming removed 5 bases from V and 8 bases from J, with 15 bases in between. Some clones are missing from TCRdb's copy, which holds only in-frame ones; the method was immunoSEQ multiplex PCR. The sample includes around 110,000 clones, about nine tenths of them seen just once. The sequence was collected from an adult in good health. Sample: peripheral blood, taken on day 0 of AZD1222 vaccination. This sequence joins TRBV12-3 or TRBV12-4 and TRBJ1-2; possibly TRBD1 for D (5 bases). CDR3 region: CASSLPGREGYTF. The CDR3 DNA follows: TGTGCCAGCAGTCTCCCAGGGCGGGAAGGCTACACCTTC.